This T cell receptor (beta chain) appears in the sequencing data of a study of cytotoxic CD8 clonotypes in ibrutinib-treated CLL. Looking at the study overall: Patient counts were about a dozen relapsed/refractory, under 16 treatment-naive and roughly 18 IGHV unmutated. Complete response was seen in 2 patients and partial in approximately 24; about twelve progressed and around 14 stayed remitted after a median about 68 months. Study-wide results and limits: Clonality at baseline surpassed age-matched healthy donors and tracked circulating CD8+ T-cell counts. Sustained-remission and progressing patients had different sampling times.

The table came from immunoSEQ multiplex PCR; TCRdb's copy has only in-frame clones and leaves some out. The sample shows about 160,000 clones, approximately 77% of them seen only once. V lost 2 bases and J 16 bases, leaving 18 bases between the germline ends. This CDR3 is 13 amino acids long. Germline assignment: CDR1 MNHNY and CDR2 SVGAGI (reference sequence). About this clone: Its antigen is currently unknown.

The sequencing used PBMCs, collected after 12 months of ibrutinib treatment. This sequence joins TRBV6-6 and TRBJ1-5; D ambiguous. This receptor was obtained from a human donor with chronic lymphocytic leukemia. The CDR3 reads CASSYEGGEEGHF. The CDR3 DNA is TGTGCCAGCAGTTACGAGGGTGGCGAGGAAGGTCATTTT.